This T cell receptor (beta chain) stems from a study of T cell repertoires in cytomegalovirus infection. Across the whole study: Matching HLA type, along with CMV infection, was indicated by public TCR beta signatures. Regarding the study as a whole: There were carriers of CMV plus the relevant HLA, and cumulative public TCR beta family frequency identified them. HLA-C-restricted CMV-specific TCR beta clonotypes prevailed in the ex vivo response.

TCRdb independently ran MiXCR on the reads; one entry per CDR3 protein. The sample has 400,000 or so distinct CDR3 sequences, 15% to 20% seen once. Germline assignment: CDR1 MNHEY and CDR2 SVGAGI. The V end lost 10 bases, the J end lost 6 bases, and 10 bases lay between the germline ends. CDR3 length: 11 amino acids. As concerns this clonotype: Its antigen remains unknown.

The sample taken for sequencing was PBMCs. This clonotype was sampled from a human donor in good health (CMV status not recorded). Some clones in this sample may be carry-over from other donors' samples. This chain joins TRBV6-5 and TRBJ2-1, with D unresolved. The CDR3 loop reads CATQRLNEQFF. DNA for the CDR3: TGTGCCACCCAGCGACTCAATGAGCAGTTCTTC.